This TCR beta chain came from a study of T-cell reconstitution after alpha-beta-depleted transplantation in children (dated by TCRdb to 2016 to 2018). About the full investigation: T-cell immune reconstitution after TCRalphabeta/CD19-depleted allogeneic hematopoietic cell transplantation in children was quantitatively tracked in the study by means of TCR repertoire profiling. Overall results and qualifications from the work: Apparently early alphabetaT-cell count recovery about two months after transplant reportedly relied on only several hundred rapidly expanded clones derived from non-depleted graft cells. In some patients, the high TCRbeta diversity seen at day 60 was put down to recipient T cells and intrathymic progenitors that had survived conditioning. Hyperexpanded clone frequencies declined over subsequent months; after one year, T-cell counts and TCRbeta diversity were mostly attributed to newly produced T cells.

This specimen's treatment or condition label, interpreted: allogeneic hematopoietic cell transplantation with graft depleted of TCRalphabeta T cells and CD19 B cells. TCRalphabeta/CD19-depleted allogeneic hematopoietic cell grafts were given to the transplant recipients, all of whom were children. The method behind the library was PCR. TCRdb shows the sequencer as Illumina HiSeq 2500. TCR libraries were prepared with molecular barcoding, using unique molecular identifiers to normalize TCRbeta repertoire quantification. TCRdb reprocessing: public reads trimmed at Q25 with fastp, clones called with MiXCR, in-frame beta chains kept. Rows with a matching CDR3 protein are joined into one entry that keeps the most common DNA and genes. For this sample there are 580,000 or so distinct CDR3 sequences; roughly 23% appear just once. The top ten constitute roughly 13% of the sample. V drops 1 base and J drops 3 bases, leaving 3 bases in between. Counted from cysteine to phenylalanine, this CDR3 has 13 amino acids. The kept DNA is CDR3 alone, 39 bases in frame from the first base. Based on the germline V gene, the CDR1 and CDR2 sequences are KGHDR and SFDVKD.

Concerning this clonotype: No antigen is known for it. It has no much larger one-base neighbor in the sample; base qualities were not kept.

The rearrangement combines TRBV24-1 with TRBJ1-5, with no D gene named confidently. The receptor comes from a boy in the first two years of life who had a stem cell transplant for acute myeloid leukemia, so the T cells may come from the graft donor. This specimen was PBMCs, mostly from graft donor cells, taken 360 days after TCRalphabeta/CD19-depleted stem cell transplant. The nucleotides are TGTGCCACCAGTGATTTAGCCAATCAGCCCCAGCATTTT. This gives the protein CATSDLANQPQHF.